This T cell receptor beta chain was sequenced during a study of glioma-infiltrating T cells. Study-level results: CDR3 overlap between tissue and blood was very small. Gliomas, especially low-grade, showed above-expected tissue-blood divergence; non-neoplastic patients showed below.

About this clonotype: What it binds is not known.

Using RNA template, CDR3s of TCR alpha and beta were amplified with iRepertoire arm-PCR. For one-step reverse transcription and amplification, about 90-450 ng of tissue mRNA or PBMC total RNA was used. One entry per CDR3 protein results from TCRdb running MiXCR on the multiplex PCR reads. This repertoire shows 150,000 to 200,000 distinct CDR3 sequences, more than 25% found once; its top ten account for roughly a fifth. The V end lost 2 bases, the J end lost 0 bases, and 11 bases lay between the germline ends. The CDR3 has 16 residues. CDR1 is KGHSH, CDR2 LQKENI, per germline. The sequence derives from a human donor with low-grade glioma or glioblastoma, undergoing nonglioma brain surgery, or in good health (not recorded which). Material: glioma tissue, nonneoplastic brain tissue, or PBMCs (not recorded which). The V gene is TRBV18, the J gene TRBJ2-4, with TRBD1 as a possible D gene (6 bases). CDR3 coding DNA: TGTGCCAGCTCACCAGGACAGATACTAGCCAAAAACATTCAGTACTTC. This sequence encodes CASSPGQILAKNIQYF.